The clone carrying this T cell receptor beta chain was seen at least ten times. Its antigen is unidentified. These data are taken from a study of regulatory T cells in long-lasting Graves disease. V shed 7 bases and J shed 3 bases, with 13 bases lying between them. CDR1 and CDR2 from the germline V gene are SNHLY and FYNNEI. The CDR3 runs 13 residues. Arm-PCR of CDR3 regions and iRepertoire HTBI primers were the basis on which TCR beta libraries were built. TCRdb passed the multiplex PCR reads through MiXCR, listing each CDR3 protein once. Among about 660,000 distinct CDR3 sequences listed, around 30% were seen once. Noted time point: persistent/refractory GD, antithyroid drugs over 5 years with positive TRAb. RNA extracted from PBMCs served as the sequencing template. Study outcomes and limitations: Peripheral blood alone, not thyroid tissue, underwent study. Favored gene segments in persistent disease were TRBV28, TRBJ1-2 and TRBJ2-5.

The chain is built from TRBV2 and TRBJ2-7; D might be TRBD2 (5 bases). This specimen consisted of peripheral blood mononuclear cells (PBMCs), obtained when the disease was refractory, from a patient treated with antithyroid drugs. The clonotype was recovered from a female donor with Graves disease. The CDR3 region has the DNA TGTGCCAGCATGATGGACTGGGGCTACGAGCAGTACTTC. Protein sequence: CASMMDWGYEQYF.